This is a list of T cell receptor beta chains from one sample in a study of cytomegalovirus exposure and HLA in healthy donors. Profiling relied on immunoSEQ multiplex PCR, and the TCRdb table lists in-frame clones only, not all of them. The table includes about 110,000 clones, roughly 70% detected once. The sequenced sample consisted of PBMCs. The receptors shown here come from a woman in her sixties or seventies in good health and CMV-seropositive. Each CDR3 is given with its conserved first and last residue. The D gene is left open where the match is weak. A row's size may be missing; if present it is once, few, many or a size class.

j_call clone_size v_call d_call cdr3_aa cdr3_nt
TRBJ2-1 once TRBV5-1 TRBD1 CASSFGNRGVNEQFF TGCGCCAGCAGCTTTGGAAACAGGGGGGTCAATGAGCAGTTCTTC
TRBJ2-5 . TRBV2 TRBD1 CASSPDRGGGETQYF TGTGCCAGCAGTCCGGACAGGGGAGGTGGAGAGACCCAGTACTTC
TRBJ1-2 few TRBV7-3 . CASSSHGGYGYTF TGTGCCAGCAGCTCGCACGGGGGCTATGGCTACACCTTC
TRBJ1-1 once TRBV7-9 . CASSAQGSGTEAFF TGTGCCAGCAGCGCCCAGGGAAGTGGCACTGAAGCTTTCTTT
TRBJ2-1 . TRBV5-1 TRBD2 CASSFSGGSGNEQFF TGCGCCAGCAGCTTTAGCGGGGGGTCTGGGAATGAGCAGTTCTTC
TRBJ1-1 . TRBV6-1 TRBD1 CASRPGGGTEAFF TGTGCCAGCAGGCCAGGGGGAGGCACTGAAGCTTTCTTT
TRBJ2-7 few TRBV7-2 TRBD2 CASSLVSGAYEQYF TGTGCCAGCAGCTTAGTTAGCGGGGCCTACGAGCAGTACTTC
TRBJ1-2 . TRBV6-5 TRBD1 CASRTGTGLYYGYTF TGTGCCAGCAGGACCGGGACAGGGCTTTACTATGGCTACACCTTC
TRBJ2-1 few TRBV5-1 TRBD2 CASSRPLLAGVNEQFF TGCGCCAGCAGCCGACCCTTACTAGCGGGGGTTAATGAGCAGTTCTTC
TRBJ1-2 . TRBV2 . CASTGGTYGYTF TGTGCCAGCACGGGGGGTACCTATGGCTACACCTTC
TRBJ1-1 . TRBV6-5 . CASSYSRVGRNTEAFF TGTGCCAGCAGTTACTCGAGGGTCGGAAGGAACACTGAAGCTTTCTTT
TRBJ1-1 . TRBV9 . CASSGLAVNTEAFF TGTGCCAGCAGTGGTTTGGCGGTGAACACTGAAGCTTTCTTT
TRBJ1-1 . TRBV30 . CAWSLGGAYTEAFF TGTGCCTGGAGTCTCGGCGGGGCGTACACTGAAGCTTTCTTT
TRBJ2-7 . TRBV4-1 . CASSGGFSHEQYF TGCGCCAGCAGCGGGGGGTTTTCCCACGAGCAGTACTTC
TRBJ1-1 . TRBV4-3 TRBD1 CASSDRDRGRAEAFF TGCGCCAGCAGCGATCGGGACAGGGGGAGGGCTGAAGCTTTCTTT
TRBJ1-1 . TRBV10-3 TRBD1 CAIKGAGTEAFF TGTGCCATCAAGGGGGCCGGCACTGAAGCTTTCTTT
TRBJ2-3 . TRBV30 TRBD1 CASTQGPLTQYF TGTGCCTCAACACAGGGGCCTTTAACGCAGTATTTT
TRBJ2-3 . TRBV19 . CASSRPDRSTDTQYF TGTGCCAGTAGCCGCCCAGACAGATCCACAGATACGCAGTATTTT
TRBJ1-1 . TRBV5-4 . CASSLRDGEAFF TGTGCCAGCAGCCTGCGGGACGGTGAAGCTTTCTTT
TRBJ2-3 . TRBV13 . CASSLGRGVQDTQYF TGTGCCAGCAGCTTAGGGCGGGGAGTGCAAGATACGCAGTATTTT
TRBJ1-6 . TRBV5-6 TRBD1 CASSWDRRKDSPLHF TGTGCCAGCAGCTGGGACAGAAGGAAGGATTCACCCCTCCACTTT
TRBJ1-2 . TRBV21-1 . CASKKKGRMAFNYGYTF TGTGCCAGCAAGAAGAAGGGGCGTATGGCCTTTAACTATGGCTACACCTTC
TRBJ2-7 few TRBV6-5 TRBD1 CASSYSTGAYEQYF TGTGCCAGCAGTTACTCGACAGGGGCCTACGAGCAGTACTTC
TRBJ2-7 . TRBV29-1 . CSVGRDSRSYEQYF TGCAGCGTTGGGAGGGACAGCCGCTCCTACGAGCAGTACTTC
TRBJ2-7 . TRBV21-1 . CASTYKPRQGPYEQYF TGTGCCAGCACCTATAAACCCCGACAAGGTCCCTACGAGCAGTACTTC
TRBJ2-1 . TRBV10-3 . CAIRPGLYNEQFF TGTGCCATCAGACCCGGACTGTACAATGAGCAGTTCTTC
TRBJ2-1 . TRBV27 TRBD2 CASSLFLAGGVEQFF TGTGCCAGCAGTTTATTTCTAGCGGGGGGTGTTGAGCAGTTCTTC
TRBJ2-1 few TRBV7-2 . CASSLAGSLSSYNEQFF TGTGCCAGCAGCTTAGCGGGCTCCCTGAGCTCCTACAATGAGCAGTTCTTC
TRBJ2-1 . TRBV7-2 TRBD2 CASSVTSGVYNEQFF TGTGCCAGCAGCGTAACTAGCGGGGTCTACAATGAGCAGTTCTTC
TRBJ1-4 . TRBV5-1 . CASSLFPRSDGAFEKLFF TGCGCCAGCAGCTTGTTTCCCCGGTCCGACGGAGCCTTTGAAAAACTGTTTTTT
TRBJ1-1 . TRBV6-6 TRBD1 CASSDRVNTEAFF TGTGCCAGCAGTGACAGGGTGAACACTGAAGCTTTCTTT
TRBJ1-4 . TRBV11-2 TRBD1 CASASSTGGGLFF TGTGCCAGCGCCTCTTCAACAGGGGGAGGACTGTTTTTT
TRBJ2-2 . TRBV2 TRBD2 CASTGGGTGELFF TGTGCCAGCACCGGGGGGGGCACCGGGGAGCTGTTTTTT
TRBJ2-7 . TRBV5-1 TRBD1 CASTPNPTGGRYEQYF TGCGCCAGCACCCCGAACCCAACAGGGGGCAGGTACGAGCAGTACTTC
TRBJ1-4 . TRBV2 TRBD1 CASRPGQGWEKLFF TGTGCCAGCAGACCGGGACAGGGATGGGAAAAACTGTTTTTT
TRBJ2-3 few TRBV6-1 TRBD2 CASSEAAGASTDTQYF TGTGCCAGCAGTGAAGCGGCGGGAGCTAGCACAGATACGCAGTATTTT
TRBJ2-1 few TRBV30 . CAWIGGGPPYNEQFF TGTGCCTGGATCGGTGGGGGCCCTCCATACAATGAGCAGTTCTTC
TRBJ2-7 . TRBV25-1 . CASSEQGGTYEQYF TGTGCCAGCAGTGAGCAGGGGGGTACTTACGAGCAGTACTTC
TRBJ2-5 . TRBV6-1 TRBD2 CASTPGLAEETQYF TGTGCCAGCACCCCGGGACTAGCGGAAGAGACCCAGTACTTC
TRBJ2-7 . TRBV6-5 . CASSIDRTYEQYF TGTGCCAGCAGTATCGACAGAACCTACGAGCAGTACTTC
TRBJ2-7 . TRBV6-6 . CASSGAPPNEQYF TGTGCCAGCAGTGGGGCCCCACCCAACGAGCAGTACTTC
TRBJ1-2 . TRBV5-1 TRBD1 CASSSGQGYGYTF TGCGCCAGCAGTTCGGGACAGGGCTATGGCTACACCTTC
TRBJ2-1 . TRBV7-3 TRBD2 CASSLEVAGANEQFF TGTGCCAGCAGCTTAGAGGTAGCGGGGGCTAATGAGCAGTTCTTC
TRBJ1-1 . TRBV27 TRBD1 CASRTTGTEAFF TGTGCCAGCAGGACGACAGGGACTGAAGCTTTCTTT
TRBJ2-6 . TRBV4-3 TRBD1 CASSQDGQGIISGANVLTF TGCGCCAGCAGCCAAGATGGACAGGGGATTATCTCTGGGGCCAACGTCCTGACTTTC
TRBJ1-5 once TRBV6-6 . CASSYSRTDGRQPQHF TGTGCCAGCAGTTACTCCAGGACAGACGGTCGTCAGCCCCAGCATTTT